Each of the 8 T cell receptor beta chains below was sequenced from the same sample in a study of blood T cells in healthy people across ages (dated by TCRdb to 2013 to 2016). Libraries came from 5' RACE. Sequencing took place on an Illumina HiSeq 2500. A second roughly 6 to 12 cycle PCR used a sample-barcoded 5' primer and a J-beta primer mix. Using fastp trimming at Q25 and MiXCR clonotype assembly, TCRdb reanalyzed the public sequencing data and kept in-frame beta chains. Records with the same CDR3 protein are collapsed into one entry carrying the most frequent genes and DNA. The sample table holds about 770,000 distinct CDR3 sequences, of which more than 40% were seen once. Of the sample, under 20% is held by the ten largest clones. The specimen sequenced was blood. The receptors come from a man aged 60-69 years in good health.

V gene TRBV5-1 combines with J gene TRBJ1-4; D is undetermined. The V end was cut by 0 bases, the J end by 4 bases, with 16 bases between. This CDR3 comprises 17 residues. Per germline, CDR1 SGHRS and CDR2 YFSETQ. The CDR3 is CASSLDLAARVNEKLFF. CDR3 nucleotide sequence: TGCGCCAGCAGCTTGGATTTGGCGGCGAGGGTTAATGAAAAACTGTTTTTT.

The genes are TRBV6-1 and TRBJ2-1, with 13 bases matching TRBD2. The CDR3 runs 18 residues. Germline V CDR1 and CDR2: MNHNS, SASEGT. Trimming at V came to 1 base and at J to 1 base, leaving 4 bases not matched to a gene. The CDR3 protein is CASSEETSGGTSYNEQFF. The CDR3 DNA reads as TGTGCCAGCAGTGAAGAGACTAGCGGGGGGACATCCTACAATGAGCAGTTCTTC.

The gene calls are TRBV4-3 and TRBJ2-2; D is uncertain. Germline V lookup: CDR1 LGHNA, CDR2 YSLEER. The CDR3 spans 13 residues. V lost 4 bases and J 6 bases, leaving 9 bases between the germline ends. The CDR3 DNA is TGCGCCAGCAGCCCTGAGGTGCCCGGGGAGCTGTTTTTT. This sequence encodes CASSPEVPGELFF.

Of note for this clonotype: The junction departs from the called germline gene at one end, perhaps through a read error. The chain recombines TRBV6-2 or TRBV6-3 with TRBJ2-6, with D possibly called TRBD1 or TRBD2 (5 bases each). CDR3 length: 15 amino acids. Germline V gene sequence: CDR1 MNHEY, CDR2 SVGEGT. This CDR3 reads CASRRGSSGANVPTF. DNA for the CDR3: TGTGCCAGCAGGAGAGGGAGCTCTGGGGCCAACGTCCCGACTTTC.

CDR3 residues: CASSRQVDYGYTF. In DNA, the CDR3 is TGTGCCAGCAGCCGACAGGTCGACTATGGCTACACCTTC. The chain has TRBV3-1 and TRBJ1-2, with D tentatively TRBD1 (6 bases). The germline V gene encodes CDR1 LGHDT and CDR2 YNNKEL (reference sequence). Deletions cut 4 bases from V and 3 bases from J, with 9 bases between. The CDR3 totals 13 residues.

In nucleotides, the CDR3 is TGTGCCAGCAGCCACTGGGGGTACGAGCAGTACTTC. Amino acids: CASSHWGYEQYF. This chain joins TRBV6-2 or TRBV6-3 and TRBJ2-7, with D perhaps matching TRBD1 or TRBD2 (5 bases each). Trimming took 6 bases from V and 4 from J, leaving 10 bases between them. From germline, CDR1 is MNHEY and CDR2 SVGEGT. This CDR3 spans 12 amino acids.

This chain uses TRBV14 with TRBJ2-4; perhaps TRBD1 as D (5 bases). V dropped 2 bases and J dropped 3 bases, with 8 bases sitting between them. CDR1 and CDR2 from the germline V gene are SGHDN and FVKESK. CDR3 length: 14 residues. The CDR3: CASSQQGGKNIQYF. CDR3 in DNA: TGTGCCAGCAGCCAACAGGGCGGCAAAAACATTCAGTACTTC.

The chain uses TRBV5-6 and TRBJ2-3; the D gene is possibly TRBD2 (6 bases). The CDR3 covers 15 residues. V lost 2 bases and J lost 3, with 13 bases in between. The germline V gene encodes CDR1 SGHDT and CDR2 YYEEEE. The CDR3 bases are TGTGCCAGCAGCTTCGGCGCGGGAATGACAGATACGCAGTATTTT. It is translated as CASSFGAGMTDTQYF.